These T cell receptor beta chains were read from a single sample in a study of a mutant IDH1 vaccine in newly diagnosed glioma. These receptors have no identified antigens. The method was immunoSEQ multiplex PCR; TCRdb's version includes in-frame clones alone and lacks a portion of them. The table lists about 30,000 clones, less than 90% of them singletons. This specimen was PBMCs, taken from a glioma patient whose treatment included an IDH1 peptide vaccine. The receptors come from a woman aged 18-29 years with glioma. CDR3s include the opening cysteine and the closing phenylalanine or tryptophan. D genes are given only for firm matches. The size of a clone is reported for some rows only, either as once, few or many, or as a class for expanded clones.

j_call	v_call	clone_size	d_call	cdr3_aa	cdr3_nt
TRBJ2-1	TRBV5-1	.	TRBD2	CASSVSSGGLYNEQFF	TGCGCCAGCAGCGTGTCGAGCGGGGGACTCTACAATGAGCAGTTCTTC
TRBJ2-7	TRBV20-1	.	.	CSAATFYEQYF	TGCAGTGCCGCAACCTTTTACGAGCAGTACTTC
TRBJ1-1	TRBV11-2	once	.	CASSFSIGAEAFF	TGTGCCAGCAGCTTTTCAATCGGGGCTGAAGCTTTCTTT
TRBJ1-1	TRBV29-1	.	.	CSVVGGSRKAFF	TGCAGCGTTGTTGGTGGTTCCCGAAAAGCTTTCTTT
TRBJ2-3	TRBV7-2	.	TRBD2	CASSSHSGRASSWPDTQYF	TGTGCCAGCAGCTCCCATAGCGGGAGGGCCTCTAGTTGGCCAGATACGCAGTATTTT
TRBJ2-7	TRBV19	once	TRBD1	CASSIAWTGDSYEQYF	TGTGCCAGTAGTATCGCCTGGACAGGGGACTCCTACGAGCAGTACTTC
TRBJ1-2	TRBV7-9	.	.	CASSLLRVDAGYTF	TGTGCCAGCAGCTTACTGCGGGTAGATGCTGGCTACACCTTC
TRBJ2-1	TRBV27	.	TRBD1	CASSTGQGNEQFF	TGTGCCAGCAGTACCGGACAGGGAAATGAGCAGTTCTTC
TRBJ1-1	TRBV2	.	TRBD1	CASSAGTGARGAFF	TGTGCCAGCAGTGCTGGGACAGGGGCCCGAGGGGCTTTCTTT
TRBJ2-7	TRBV15	.	TRBD1	CATSPGTAYEQYF	TGTGCCACCAGCCCCGGGACAGCCTACGAGCAGTACTTC
TRBJ1-5	TRBV28	.	.	CASSLGAYQPQHF	TGTGCCAGCAGTTTAGGTGCGTATCAGCCCCAGCATTTT
TRBJ2-6	TRBV7-3	.	TRBD1	CASSYPRDRNSGANVLTF	TGTGCCAGCAGCTACCCCAGGGACAGAAACTCTGGGGCCAACGTCCTGACTTTC
TRBJ1-4	TRBV4-3	.	.	CASSRRADRDNEKLFF	TGCGCCAGCAGCCGCAGGGCTGATAGGGATAATGAAAAACTGTTTTTT
TRBJ1-2	TRBV7-9	.	.	CASSLAGLNYGYTF	TGTGCCAGCAGCTTGGCTGGCCTTAACTATGGCTACACCTTC
TRBJ1-1	TRBV5-6	.	.	CASSLSGPIEAFF	TGTGCCAGCAGCTTGTCGGGCCCTATAGAAGCTTTCTTT
TRBJ1-2	TRBV5-6	.	.	CASSLEGAPTLYGYGYTF	TGTGCCAGCAGCTTGGAAGGGGCTCCGACCCTGTATGGGTATGGCTACACCTTC
TRBJ1-5	TRBV6-4	.	.	CAHSVGDSNQPQHF	TGTGCCCACAGCGTTGGGGATAGCAATCAGCCCCAGCATTTT
TRBJ1-2	TRBV4-3	.	.	CASSQGIRTYGYTF	TGCGCCAGCAGCCAAGGAATCAGGACCTATGGCTACACCTTC
TRBJ1-3	TRBV4-3	.	TRBD1	CASSQGLDRGGNTIYF	TGCGCCAGCAGCCAAGGACTGGACAGGGGCGGAAACACCATATATTTT
TRBJ2-6	TRBV4-3	.	.	CASSQVVGNGANVLTF	TGCGCCAGCAGCCAAGTAGTAGGGAATGGGGCCAACGTCCTGACTTTC
TRBJ2-7	TRBV6-1	.	TRBD1	CASSRDRELYEQYF	TGTGCCAGCAGCCGGGACAGAGAATTATACGAGCAGTACTTC
TRBJ2-3	TRBV5-6	once	TRBD2	CASSEAGGRTQYF	TGTGCCAGCAGCGAGGCGGGGGGACGTACGCAGTATTTT
TRBJ2-5	TRBV29-1	.	.	CSAGLQETQYF	TGCAGCGCCGGACTGCAAGAGACCCAGTACTTC
TRBJ2-2	TRBV10-3	.	TRBD1	CAITTNPETGPNTGELFF	TGTGCCATCACCACCAACCCCGAGACAGGGCCGAACACCGGGGAGCTGTTTTTT
TRBJ2-7	TRBV11-3	.	TRBD1	CASSSGQGFYEQYF	TGTGCCAGCAGCTCGGGACAGGGTTTCTACGAGCAGTACTTC
TRBJ2-7	TRBV6-6	.	.	CASSYDPSGQRYEQYF	TGTGCCAGCAGTTACGATCCCAGCGGACAAAGATACGAGCAGTACTTC
TRBJ2-1	TRBV2	.	TRBD2	CASSRDSGGNNEQFF	TGTGCCAGCAGTCGGGATAGCGGGGGGAACAATGAGCAGTTCTTC
TRBJ1-5	TRBV30	.	.	CAWSAGQENQPQHF	TGTGCCTGGAGTGCTGGGCAGGAAAATCAGCCCCAGCATTTT
TRBJ1-5	TRBV6-1	.	.	CASTRDSNQPQHF	TGTGCCAGCACACGGGATAGCAATCAGCCCCAGCATTTT
TRBJ1-1	TRBV5-6	.	.	CASSLAELGMNTEAFF	TGTGCCAGCAGCTTGGCGGAGTTGGGCATGAACACTGAAGCTTTCTTT
TRBJ2-1	TRBV25-1	.	TRBD1	CASTGTGFYNEQFF	TGTGCCAGCACCGGGACAGGTTTTTACAATGAGCAGTTCTTC
TRBJ2-1	TRBV13	once	.	CASSPGTPVHEQFF	TGTGCCAGCAGCCCTGGGACCCCGGTGCATGAGCAGTTCTTC
TRBJ2-7	TRBV6-1	.	.	CASSDFMAVGSYEQYF	TGTGCCAGCAGTGACTTCATGGCCGTTGGTTCCTACGAGCAGTACTTC
TRBJ2-7	TRBV14	.	TRBD2	CASSKRLAAGEQYF	TGTGCCAGCAGCAAACGACTAGCGGCGGGGGAGCAGTACTTC
TRBJ2-6	TRBV27	.	.	CASSSYATGANVLTF	TGTGCCAGCAGTTCCTACGCGACCGGGGCCAACGTCCTGACTTTC
TRBJ1-6	TRBV30	few	.	CAWSVRGQGNSPLHF	TGTGCCTGGAGTGTACGGGGTCAGGGAAATTCACCCCTCCACTTT
TRBJ2-3	TRBV20-1	.	.	CSAAEGYTQYF	TGCAGTGCCGCCGAGGGCTATACGCAGTATTTT
TRBJ2-1	TRBV15	.	.	CATSRDWDNEQFF	TGTGCCACCAGCAGAGATTGGGACAATGAGCAGTTCTTC
TRBJ2-1	TRBV9	.	.	CASSAFAYNEQFF	TGTGCCAGCAGCGCCTTCGCCTACAATGAGCAGTTCTTC
TRBJ1-5	TRBV7-8	few	.	CASSLVGPPQHF	TGTGCCAGCAGCTTAGTTGGCCCGCCCCAGCATTTT
TRBJ2-7	TRBV11-2	.	TRBD1	CASSPGTGGPYEQYF	TGTGCCAGCAGCCCTGGGACAGGGGGCCCCTACGAGCAGTACTTC